This T cell receptor beta chain was documented in a study of T cell repertoires in cytomegalovirus infection. In germline, CDR1 is KGHSH, CDR2 LQKENI. The CDR3 consists of 16 residues. V was trimmed by 3 bases and J by 0 bases, leaving 12 bases between them. As to this clonotype: What it binds is unknown.

TCRdb processed the reads anew with MiXCR; each CDR3 protein has one entry. Of 900,000 to 950,000 distinct CDR3 sequences in the sample, about a third were seen once. V and J are TRBV18 and TRBJ2-1, with D tentatively TRBD2 (6 bases). The sample was cultured CD8+ T cells from PBMCs, taken from culture after CMV antigen stimulation. The receptor was isolated from a human donor in good health (CMV status not recorded). Some clones in this sample may be carry-over from other donors' samples. The CDR3 DNA sequence: TGTGCCAGCTCACCTCTCGACGGGAGCTCCTACAATGAGCAGTTCTTC. Its translation: CASSPLDGSSYNEQFF.